This T cell receptor beta chain was identified during a study of T cell responses to AZD1222 COVID-19 vaccine. Study details: The analysis combined second doses at about 4 or about 12 weeks. Overall study findings and caveats: Vaccination with two AZD1222 doses was followed by a rise in Spike-specific TCR breadth and depth.

Here immunoSEQ multiplex PCR was the method, and the copy in TCRdb shows in-frame clones only, minus some. The sample records 120,000 or so clones, 70% to 90% being singletons. Notes on this clone: The antigen is not known.

This CDR3 is built from 13 residues. V was clipped by 3 bases and J by 1 base, with 9 bases between them. The germline CDR1 and CDR2 sequences are SQVTM and ANQGSEA. This chain links TRBV29-1 with TRBJ1-1; D call uncertain. This material consisted of peripheral blood, taken on day 0 of AZD1222 vaccination. The receptor's source is an adult in good health. This CDR3 reads CSVDGAANTEAFF. Here the CDR3 DNA reads TGCAGCGTTGATGGCGCGGCGAACACTGAAGCTTTCTTT.